This T cell receptor (beta chain) derives from a study of blood T cell repertoires in COVID-19 (dated by TCRdb to 2020 to 2021). About the full investigation: Samples covering the acute and convalescent phases of COVID-19 were provided by collaborators in the United States, Italy and Spain. The dataset comprised deeply sampled blood TCRbeta repertoires from subjects exposed to, actively infected with, or recovered from COVID-19. The material from the prospective study consisted of cDNA or gDNA derived from T cells, B-cell-depleted T cells, or PBMCs. The repertoires were made available in a free public database intended to serve as a resource for research on the immune response to SARS-CoV-2. Samples came from the ongoing ImmuneRACE study (first 160 participants) plus 1,254 subjects from 6 global collaborators. Where available, HLA class I and class II types were taken from metadata supplied by the sample provider and were not determined by assay-based typing. Sample metadata almost always included a de-identified subject ID, COVID-19 status, age in years and sex. The paper as a whole reports these results and caveats: Clinical and demographic metadata were provided uncurated, with the amount varying by source and participant.

Concerning this clone: Its antigen target is currently unknown. Base quality data are lacking; no much larger clone is found one base away.

The immunoSEQ Assay, a bias-controlled multiplex PCR, was used to amplify TCRbeta CDR3 regions from genomic DNA. Concerning the study's data processing: Within the assay, amplification of reference gene primers was used to estimate how many nucleated cells each sample contained. To quantify the absolute abundance of each unique TCRbeta CDR3 rearrangement, sequence reads were collapsed and filtered. For each sample, productive Simpson clonality was calculated by taking the square root of Simpson's diversity index across productive rearrangements. TCRdb re-hosts the immuneACCESS table, in-frame sequences only. Its copies lack some clones; in the studies checked, an unresolved V gene accounts for under half of them, and the cause for the rest is not known. V and J calls and clone size are copied from that table; D and trimming were computed from the DNA. The sample table shows approximately 210,000 clones, and 88% are seen once. The ten largest clones add up to about 15% of the sample.

The CDR3 contains 18 residues, cysteine and phenylalanine counted. This entry keeps only the CDR3 DNA: 54 bases, framed from base 1. The junction carries 15 bases between V and J, which are trimmed by 0 bases and 0 bases respectively. Taken from the germline V gene, the CDR1 and CDR2 loops are MGHRA and YSYEKL. In the prospective study, participants were 18 to 89 years old, resided in about two dozen geographic areas of the United States, and were enrolled through a virtual design. Cohort assignment in the prospective study relied on participant-reported clinical history from a screening survey and a study questionnaire. In the prospective study, mobile phlebotomists collected whole blood, serum and a nasopharyngeal or oropharyngeal swab from each participant. Additional blood draws and questionnaires over a 2-month period could optionally be provided by prospective study participants. Before DNA extraction, blood samples from the prospective study were shipped at room temperature or frozen.

This receptor was taken from a woman aged 45-65 years with acute COVID-19. Sequencing was performed on PBMCs or T cells enriched from blood (not recorded which). The rearranged chain carries TRBV4-1 and TRBJ2-1, and the D gene may be TRBD2, 6 bases matching. The sequence in DNA is TGCGCCAGCAGCCAAGAGCACCTAGCGTGGAGCTCCTACAATGAGCAGTTCTTC. Translated, it reads CASSQEHLAWSSYNEQFF.